These 4 T cell receptor beta chains came from one sample sequenced in a study of cytomegalovirus exposure and HLA in healthy donors. The primer mix had 60 Vbeta and 13 Jbeta primers. Assay used: immunoSEQ multiplex PCR; TCRdb lists only in-frame clones, some missing. The table shows more than 150,000 clones, with roughly four fifths occurring only once. The specimen sequenced was PBMCs. All receptors derive from a man aged 18 to 35 in good health and CMV-seronegative.

This chain links TRBV7-3 with TRBJ2-5; D perhaps matches TRBD2 (6 bases). CDR1 is SGHTA, CDR2 FQGTGA, per germline. V lost 0 bases, J lost 7 bases, and 9 bases lay in between. The CDR3 runs to 13 residues. Written as DNA, the CDR3 is TGTGCCAGCAGCTTAACTAGCGGTGGGACCCAGTACTTC. As protein: CASSLTSGGTQYF.

This chain links TRBV28 with TRBJ2-6, with 8 bases identical to TRBD1. Germline V gene lookup returns CDR1 MDHEN and CDR2 SYDVKM. J lost 2 bases, V lost 5 bases, and 8 bases had no gene match. This CDR3 is built from 17 residues. CDR3: CASSIHRGEAGANVLTF. As DNA, the CDR3 is TGTGCCAGCAGTATCCACAGGGGGGAGGCTGGGGCCAACGTCCTGACTTTC.

V usage is TRBV10-1 and J usage is TRBJ2-7; the D is unclear. Germline V gene sequence: CDR1 WNHNN, CDR2 SYGVQD (reference sequence). The CDR3 runs to 16 residues. V was shortened by 4 bases and J by 2 bases, with 18 bases between the two germline ends. CDR3 region: CASSGQTPGRPYEQYF. CDR3 nucleotides: TGCGCCAGCAGTGGGCAAACTCCGGGTCGGCCCTACGAGCAGTACTTC.

This rearrangement joins TRBV2 to TRBJ1-2; no reliable D call. The CDR3 contains 13 residues. CDR1 and CDR2 (germline): SNHLY, FYNNEI. V was pared by 1 base and J by 8 bases, with 11 bases between. The CDR3 DNA sequence: TGTGCCAGCAGTGAAGGGGCAGTACTCGGCTACACCTTC. It encodes CASSEGAVLGYTF.